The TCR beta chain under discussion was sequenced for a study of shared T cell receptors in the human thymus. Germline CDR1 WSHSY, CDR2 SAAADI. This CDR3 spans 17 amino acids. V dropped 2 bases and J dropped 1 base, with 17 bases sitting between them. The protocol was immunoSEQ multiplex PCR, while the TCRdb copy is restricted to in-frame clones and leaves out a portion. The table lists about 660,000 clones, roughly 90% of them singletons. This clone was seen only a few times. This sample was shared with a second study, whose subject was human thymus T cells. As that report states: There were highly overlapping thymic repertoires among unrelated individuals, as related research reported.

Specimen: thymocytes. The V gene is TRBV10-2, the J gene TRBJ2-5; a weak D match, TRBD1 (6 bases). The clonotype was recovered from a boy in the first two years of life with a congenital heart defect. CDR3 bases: TGCGCCAGCAGTGAGGGGGGCGGAGCTCACACCCAAGAGACCCAGTACTTC. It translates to CASSEGGGAHTQETQYF.